The entry that follows covers one TCR beta chain sequence. Its target is unknown. The data were obtained in a study of response to subunit inactivated influenza vaccine. Study outcomes and limitations: Seasonal influenza vaccination, on each occasion, was suggested by the authors to recruit few new T cells.

Germline CDR1 and CDR2: MNHNY and SVGAGI (reference sequence). This CDR3 is 12 amino acids long. Trimming shortened V by 7 bases and J by 2 bases, and 8 bases separated the two germline ends. TCRdb re-analysed the RT-PCR reads in MiXCR, keeping a single row per CDR3 protein. Here the sample spans fewer than 350,000 distinct CDR3 sequences, 21% being singletons. The TCR comes from a man aged 45 to 70 who received an inactivated influenza vaccine. The chain recombines TRBV6-6 with TRBJ1-2; D unresolved. The input for sequencing was PBMCs from blood, taken less than 22 months after vaccination. The CDR3 nucleotides are TGTGCCAGCACCAAGGGAAACTATGGCTACACCTTC. Translating it yields CASTKGNYGYTF.